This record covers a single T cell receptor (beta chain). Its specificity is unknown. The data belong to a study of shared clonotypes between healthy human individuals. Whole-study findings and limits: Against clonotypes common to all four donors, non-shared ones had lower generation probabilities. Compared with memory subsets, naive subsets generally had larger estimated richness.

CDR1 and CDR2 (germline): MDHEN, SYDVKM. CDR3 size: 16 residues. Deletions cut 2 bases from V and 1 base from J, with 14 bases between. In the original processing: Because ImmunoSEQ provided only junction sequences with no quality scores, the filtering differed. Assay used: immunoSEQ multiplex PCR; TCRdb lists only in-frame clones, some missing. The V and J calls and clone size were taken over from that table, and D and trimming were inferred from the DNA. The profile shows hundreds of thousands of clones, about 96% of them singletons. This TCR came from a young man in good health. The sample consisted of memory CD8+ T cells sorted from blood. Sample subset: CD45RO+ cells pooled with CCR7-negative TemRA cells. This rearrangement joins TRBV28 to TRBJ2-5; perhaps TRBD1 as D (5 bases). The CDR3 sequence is CASSLGEGVVQETQYF. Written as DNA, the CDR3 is TGTGCCAGCAGTTTAGGGGAAGGGGTCGTCCAAGAGACCCAGTACTTC.